The 14 T cell receptor beta chains listed next were all sequenced from one sample in a study of response to subunit inactivated influenza vaccine. TCRdb reprocessed the RT-PCR reads via MiXCR and lists one record per CDR3 protein. Found here are 560,000 or so distinct CDR3 sequences, around 8% of them singletons; the top ten hold about an eighth. This specimen consisted of PBMCs from blood, obtained less than 30 months after vaccination. The receptor source for this set is a man aged 45 to 75 who received an inactivated influenza vaccine.

There are a few counts of this clonotype. V is TRBV20-1 and J is TRBJ1-6; TRBD1 matches 9 bases. Germline CDR1 and CDR2: DFQATT and SNEGSKA (reference sequence). Trimming cost V 5 bases and J 10 bases; bases outside gene matches: 6. This CDR3 is 13 amino acids long. The CDR3 region is CSASRTGDSPLHF. CDR3 sequence (DNA): TGCAGTGCTTCCAGGACAGGGGACTCACCCCTCCACTTT.

The table lists this clonotype with a few counts. The chain employs TRBV20-1 and TRBJ1-5, with D uncertain. Trimming shortened V by 7 bases and J by 5 bases, and 12 bases separated the two germline ends. The CDR3 consists of 12 residues. The germline gives CDR1 DFQATT, CDR2 SNEGSKA (reference sequence). Written as DNA, the CDR3 is TGCAGTGTGGTCGGTGGGGATCAGCCCCAGCATTTT. This sequence encodes CSVVGGDQPQHF.

The genes are TRBV7-2 and TRBJ1-5; TRBD1 agrees at 8 bases. In germline, CDR1 is SGHTA, CDR2 FQGNSA. V trimming: 1 base; J trimming: 4 bases; junction bases outside the gene matches: 6. This CDR3 comprises 16 residues. CDR3: CASSLGFQGANQPQHF. The CDR3 DNA reads as TGTGCCAGCAGCTTAGGCTTTCAGGGGGCTAATCAGCCCCAGCATTTT.

V and J are TRBV9 and TRBJ2-5, with TRBD1 identical over 7 bases. Germline V lookup: CDR1 SGDLS, CDR2 YYNGEE. This CDR3 contains 14 residues. Trimming cost V 0 bases and J 2 bases; bases outside gene matches: 1. CDR3 nucleotide sequence: TGTGCCAGCAGCGTAGCCAGGGGGCAAGAGACCCAGTACTTC. It yields the protein CASSVARGQETQYF.

This clonotype was seen at least ten times. The CDR3 spells CASSTVGRGANTDTQYF. The DNA for the CDR3 is TGTGCCAGCAGTACCGTGGGGCGGGGGGCCAACACAGATACGCAGTATTTT. The chain couples TRBV12-3 or TRBV12-4 to TRBJ2-3; 8 nucleotides match TRBD2. With 5 bases clipped from V and 2 bases from J, the junction kept 12 bases outside the gene matches. The CDR3 length is 17 residues.

This clonotype was counted a few times. This chain's CDR3 is CASSMSSTGYGYTF. The DNA for the CDR3 is TGTGCCAGTAGTATGAGCTCGACAGGCTATGGCTACACCTTC. The chain links TRBV19 to TRBJ1-2; maybe TRBD1 (6 bases). The V gene lost 3 bases and the J gene lost 4 bases, with 12 bases spanning the gap. The CDR3 has 14 amino acids. Germline-derived CDR1 and CDR2 are LNHDA and SQIVND (reference sequence).

Turning to this clonotype: Because the CDR3 is missing its conserved closing phenylalanine or tryptophan, this is likely a read error. The V call is TRBV9, the J call TRBJ2-3; D unclear. The CDR3 is 13 amino acids. Germline V gives CDR1 SGDLS, CDR2 YYNGEE. Trimming left V 4 bases short and J 4 bases short, with 10 bases between. As DNA, the CDR3 is TGTGCCAGCAGCTTTGGACGATCAGATACGCAGTATTTA. It is translated as CASSFGRSDTQYL.

This clonotype was seen only a few times. The genes are TRBV28 and TRBJ1-4, with a tentative D call TRBD1 (6 bases). V shed 4 bases and J shed 4 bases, with 16 bases lying between them. CDR1 is MDHEN, CDR2 SYDVKM, per germline. The CDR3 totals 16 residues. DNA for the CDR3: TGTGCCAGCAGTTCCCCCGGCAGGGGAAGTAATGAAAAACTGTTTTTT. Protein product: CASSSPGRGSNEKLFF. Using reference TRBV28 and TRBJ1-4 for the parts outside the CDR3, the full variable domain is DVKVTQSSRYLVKRTGEKVFLECVQDMDHENMFWYRQDPGLGLRLIYFSYDVKMKEKGDIPEGYSVSREKKERFSLILESASTNQTSMYLCASSSPGRGSNEKLFFGSGTQLSVL.

The chain is built from TRBV12-3 or TRBV12-4 and TRBJ1-2, with 7 bases matching TRBD1. The CDR3 extends over 16 amino acids. V gave up 2 bases and J gave up 3 bases; unmatched junction bases: 9. The CDR3 DNA sequence: TGTGCCAGCAGTTTAAGGGGACCGACAGGGTACTATGGCTACACCTTC. This codes for CASSLRGPTGYYGYTF.

This clonotype showed up just a few times. CDR3 in amino acids: CASSLVRLAARQGYNEQFF. Written as DNA, the CDR3 is TGTGCCAGCAGCTTAGTCCGGCTAGCGGCCCGTCAGGGGTACAATGAGCAGTTCTTC. V usage is TRBV13 and J usage is TRBJ2-1; possible D gene TRBD2, 7 bases. V lost 1 base and J lost 4, with 23 bases in between. The germline CDR1 and CDR2 sequences are PRHDT and FYEKMQ (reference sequence). The CDR3 covers 19 residues.

This clonotype has only a few counts. The rearrangement links TRBV29-1 to TRBJ1-2, with TRBD1 matching over 8 bases. Germline trimming cut 5 bases from V and 2 bases from J; bases unmatched to any gene: 4. CDR3 size: 13 residues. In germline, CDR1 is SQVTM, CDR2 ANQGSEA. This CDR3 is CSVRQGRNYGYTF. The CDR3 DNA follows: TGCAGCGTTAGACAGGGGCGAAACTATGGCTACACCTTC. The full variable domain, its missing parts supplied by reference TRBV29-1 and TRBJ1-2, is SAVISQKPSRDICQRGTSLTIQCQVDSQVTMMFWYRQQPGQSLTLIATANQGSEATYESGFVIDKFPISRPNLTFSTLTVSNMSPEDSSIYLCSVRQGRNYGYTFGSGTRLTVV.

The rearrangement links TRBV18 to TRBJ2-5; weak D call: TRBD2 (5 bases). Germline CDR1 and CDR2: KGHSH and LQKENI. This CDR3 has 15 amino acids. V dropped 6 bases and J dropped 3 bases, with 17 bases sitting between them. The CDR3 nucleotides read TGTGCCAGCTCGCTTCGGACGGGGTTTGAAGAGACCCAGTACTTC. It is translated as CASSLRTGFEETQYF.

The sample holds many counts of this clonotype. CDR3 nucleotides: TGTGCCAGCAGCTCCGGGACATACTCCTACAATGAGCAGTTCTTC. This translates into CASSSGTYSYNEQFF. V is TRBV7-9 and J is TRBJ2-1, with D perhaps TRBD1 (6 bases). Trimming took 4 bases from V and 0 from J, leaving 10 bases between them. The CDR3 totals 15 residues. CDR1 and CDR2 (germline): SEHNR, FQNEAQ (reference sequence).

This clonotype was observed many times. This rearrangement joins TRBV29-1 to TRBJ2-7; TRBD2 might be the D (7 bases). There are 12 residues in the CDR3. With 4 bases removed from V and 3 bases from J, the gap between germline ends came to 10 bases. Germline CDR1 SQVTM, CDR2 ANQGSEA. The CDR3 reads CSVGGGLYEQYF. CDR3 DNA: TGCAGCGTTGGGGGGGGCCTCTACGAGCAGTACTTC.